This TCR beta chain was recorded in a study of post-analysis software for immune sequencing data. Study observations and caveats: Normalized Chao1 diversity in multiple sclerosis patients fell significantly below that of controls.

Tagging with unique molecular identifiers was a feature of the TCR beta cDNA libraries. Input amounts of about 0.85 to 11 million T cells were used. These gave some 500,000 cDNA molecules, so each molecule approximated one T cell. TCRdb redid the calling of the PCR reads with MiXCR, one entry per CDR3 protein. The table has about 460,000 distinct CDR3 sequences, roughly 45% seen once. A note on this clonotype: Antigen unknown.

The sample taken for sequencing was blood. This TCR came from a girl aged 10-17 years with multiple sclerosis.

The CDR3 bases are TGTGCCAGTAGTATCCCCGGACAGGGGGTAGATAATGAGCAGTTCTTC. Translated: CASSIPGQGVDNEQFF. The gene calls are TRBV19 and TRBJ2-1, with 10 bases aligning to TRBD1. There are 16 residues in the CDR3. Germline CDR1 is LNHDA and CDR2 is SQIVND (reference sequence). With 3 bases clipped from V and 7 bases from J, the junction kept 9 bases outside the gene matches.